This TCR beta chain was identified during a study of OX40 agonist ivuxolimab in advanced cancers. Background on the study: The eligibility criteria allowed prior anti-PD-1, anti-PD-L1 or anti-CTLA-4 therapy, and under 50% had some.

Study outcomes and limitations: Clonal expansion in partial responders at 0.1-3.0 mg/kg ranked among the lowest. At 0.1 to 3.0 mg/kg, CD4+ and CD8+ blood T cells expanded clonally by week 6. In CD8+ T cells, expanded clones were on average more numerous than in CD4+.

TCRdb keeps only in-frame clones here, not all; method: immunoSEQ multiplex PCR. Of about 80,000 clones in the sample, about nine tenths are singletons; the top ten hold over 0.15%. The sample holds a few counts of this clone. Its antigen is not identified. Source: CD4+ or CD8+ T cells sorted from blood, taken in a trial of the OX40 agonist ivuxolimab. This clonotype was obtained from an adult with an advanced solid tumor such as melanoma, head and neck, liver or kidney cancer.

CDR3 nucleotide sequence: TGTGCCAGCAGCGCGACAGGGGGCGTGAGTGGCTACACCTTC. Translating it yields CASSATGGVSGYTF. V usage is TRBV6-5 and J usage is TRBJ1-2, with 10 bases lining up with TRBD1. CDR1 and CDR2 from the germline V gene are MNHEY and SVGAGI. CDR3 size: 14 residues. After removal of 6 bases from V and 7 bases from J, the junction contained 8 bases not matched to a gene.